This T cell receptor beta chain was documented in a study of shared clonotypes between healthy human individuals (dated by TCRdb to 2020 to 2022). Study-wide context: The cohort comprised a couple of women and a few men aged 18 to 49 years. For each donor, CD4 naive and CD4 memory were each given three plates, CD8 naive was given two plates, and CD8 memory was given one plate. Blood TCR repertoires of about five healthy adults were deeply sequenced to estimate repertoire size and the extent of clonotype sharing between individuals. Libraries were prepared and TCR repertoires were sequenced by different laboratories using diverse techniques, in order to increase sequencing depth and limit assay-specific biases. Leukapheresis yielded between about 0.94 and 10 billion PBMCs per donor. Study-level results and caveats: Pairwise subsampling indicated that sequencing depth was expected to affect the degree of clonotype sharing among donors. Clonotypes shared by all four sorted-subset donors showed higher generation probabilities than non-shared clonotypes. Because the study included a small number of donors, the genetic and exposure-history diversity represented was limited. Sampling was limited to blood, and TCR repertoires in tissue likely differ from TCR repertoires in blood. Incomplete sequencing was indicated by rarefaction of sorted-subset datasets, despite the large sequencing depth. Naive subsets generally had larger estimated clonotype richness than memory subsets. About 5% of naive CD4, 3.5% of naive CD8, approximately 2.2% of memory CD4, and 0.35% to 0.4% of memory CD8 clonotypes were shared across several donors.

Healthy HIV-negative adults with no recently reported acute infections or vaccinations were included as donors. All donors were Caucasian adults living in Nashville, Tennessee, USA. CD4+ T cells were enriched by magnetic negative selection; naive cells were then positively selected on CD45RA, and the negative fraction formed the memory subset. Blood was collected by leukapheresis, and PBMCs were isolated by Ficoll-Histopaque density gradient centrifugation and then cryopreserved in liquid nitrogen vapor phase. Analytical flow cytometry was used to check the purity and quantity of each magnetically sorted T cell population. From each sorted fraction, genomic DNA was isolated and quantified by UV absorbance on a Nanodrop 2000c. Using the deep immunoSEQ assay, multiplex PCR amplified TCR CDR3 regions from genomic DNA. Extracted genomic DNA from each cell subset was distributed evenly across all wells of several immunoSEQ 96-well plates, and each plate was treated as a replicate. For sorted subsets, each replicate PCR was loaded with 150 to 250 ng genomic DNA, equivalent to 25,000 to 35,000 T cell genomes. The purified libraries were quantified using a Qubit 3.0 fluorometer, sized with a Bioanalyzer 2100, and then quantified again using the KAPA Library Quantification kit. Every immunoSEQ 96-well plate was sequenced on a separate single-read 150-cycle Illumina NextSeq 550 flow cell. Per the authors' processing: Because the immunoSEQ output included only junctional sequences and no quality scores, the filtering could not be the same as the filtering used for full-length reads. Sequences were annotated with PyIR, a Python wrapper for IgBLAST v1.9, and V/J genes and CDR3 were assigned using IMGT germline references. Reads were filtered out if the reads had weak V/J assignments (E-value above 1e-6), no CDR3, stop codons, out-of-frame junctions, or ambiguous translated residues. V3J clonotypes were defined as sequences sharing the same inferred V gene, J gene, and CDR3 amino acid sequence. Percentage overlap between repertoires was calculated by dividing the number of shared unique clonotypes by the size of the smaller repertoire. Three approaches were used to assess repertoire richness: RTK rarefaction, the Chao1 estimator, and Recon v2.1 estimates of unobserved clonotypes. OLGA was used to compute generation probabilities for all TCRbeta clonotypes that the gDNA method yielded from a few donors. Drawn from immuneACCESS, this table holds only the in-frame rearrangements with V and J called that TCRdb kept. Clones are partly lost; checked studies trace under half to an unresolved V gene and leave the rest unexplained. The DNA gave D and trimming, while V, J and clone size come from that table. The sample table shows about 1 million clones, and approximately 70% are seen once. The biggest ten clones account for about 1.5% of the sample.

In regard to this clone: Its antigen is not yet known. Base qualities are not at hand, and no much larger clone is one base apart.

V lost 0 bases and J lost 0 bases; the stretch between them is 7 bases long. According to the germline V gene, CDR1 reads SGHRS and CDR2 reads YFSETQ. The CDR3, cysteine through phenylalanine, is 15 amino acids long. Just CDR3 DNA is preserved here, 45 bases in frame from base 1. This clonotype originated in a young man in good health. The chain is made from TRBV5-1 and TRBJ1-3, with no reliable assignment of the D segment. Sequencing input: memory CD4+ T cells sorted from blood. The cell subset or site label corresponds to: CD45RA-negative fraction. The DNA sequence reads TGCGCCAGCAGCTTGGGGGCGGCCTCTGGAAACACCATATATTTT. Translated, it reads CASSLGAASGNTIYF.